The source of this TCR beta chain is a study of T cell changes during pregnancy in multiple sclerosis. Method: immunoSEQ multiplex PCR; TCRdb's copy keeps in-frame clones and lacks some. The table records just under 80,000 clones, approximately 92% of them present only once. This TCR came from a female donor with multiple sclerosis, enrolled in a pregnancy study. The sample here was peripheral blood, taken in the first trimester of pregnancy.

CDR3 DNA sequence: TGTGCCAGCAGCTGGGCTGGGTCTGGCACAGATACGCAGTATTTT. Translated: CASSWAGSGTDTQYF. V is TRBV5-5 and J is TRBJ2-3, with unresolved D. This CDR3 has 15 amino acids. Germline-derived CDR1 and CDR2 are SGHKS and YYEKEE (reference sequence). Trimming pared 3 bases from V and 1 base from J, leaving 12 bases between. Filled out from reference TRBV5-5 and TRBJ2-3, the complete variable domain reads DAGVTQSPTHLIKTRGQQVTLRCSPISGHKSVSWYQQVLGQGPQFIFQYYEKEERGRGNFPDRFSARQFPNYSSELNVNALLLGDSALYLCASSWAGSGTDTQYFGPGTRLTVL.